This T cell receptor (beta chain) is from a study of CD8 T cells in ankylosing spondylitis. Study-wide results and caveats: Within peripheral blood, clones linked to disease were CD8+ and relatively rare. The study identified a TCR beta motif of eight highly homologous variants that appeared characteristic of ankylosing spondylitis blood.

As for this clonotype: The antigen is unknown.

With molecular barcodes, quantitative 5'-RACE was used to make the TCR beta libraries. TCRdb ran MiXCR on the 5' RACE reads and lists one entry per CDR3 protein. The data hold about 360,000 distinct CDR3 sequences, with 14% to 15% observed a single time. The CDR3 is 18 amino acids. CDR1 and CDR2 from the germline V gene are SGHNT and YYREEE (reference sequence). The V gene end was trimmed by 2 bases and the J gene end by 1 base; junction bases not matched to a gene: 10. Source material: blood, either unsorted or a sorted T cell fraction (not recorded which). This clonotype originated in a male donor with ankylosing spondylitis or in good health (not recorded which). The chain carries TRBV5-4 and TRBJ2-4; the match to TRBD1 covers 9 bases. The DNA for the CDR3 is TGTGCCAGCAGCTTACCGGGACAGGGTCCCCAGGCCAAAAACATTCAGTACTTC. Translated, it gives CASSLPGQGPQAKNIQYF.